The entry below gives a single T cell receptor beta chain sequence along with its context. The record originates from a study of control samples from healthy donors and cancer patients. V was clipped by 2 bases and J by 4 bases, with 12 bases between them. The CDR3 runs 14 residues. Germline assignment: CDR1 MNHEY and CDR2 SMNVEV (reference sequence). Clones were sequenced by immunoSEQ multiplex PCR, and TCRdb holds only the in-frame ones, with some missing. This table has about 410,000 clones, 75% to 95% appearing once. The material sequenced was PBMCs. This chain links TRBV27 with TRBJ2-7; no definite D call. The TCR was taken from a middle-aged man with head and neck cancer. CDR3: CASSLGGRFYEQYF. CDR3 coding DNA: TGTGCCAGCAGTTTAGGTGGACGCTTTTACGAGCAGTACTTC.